The clone carrying this T cell receptor (beta chain) was seen just once. What it binds is not known. Relative to the germline gene, one junction end is altered; a read error may explain this. Co-extracting RNA and DNA was done with roughly 17-33 mg of unsorted bulk tissue as input. This specimen comes from a study of tumor-infiltrating lymphocytes in primary liver carcinoma. The study's findings and limits: Found in all five tumor regions were only about 7-25% of top clones. Tumor-adjacent and tumor-blood pairs displayed less overlap than did pairs of tumor regions.

Researchers generated TCR beta cDNA from approximately 500 ng of total RNA, relying on a constant-region primer. Generation of the TCR beta libraries relied on three nested multiplex PCR rounds using slightly modified ARM-PCR. Rounds one and two of PCR, each of 9 to 11 cycles, were primed with TRBV1-TRBV30 forward primers and a C-beta reverse primer. TCRdb reprocessed the multiplex PCR reads with MiXCR, giving one entry per CDR3 protein. Among about 22,000 distinct CDR3 sequences listed, approximately 79% were seen once. Germline loops: CDR1 SGHDN, CDR2 FVKESK. The CDR3 is 15 residues long. This sequence was found in a woman younger than 45 with primary liver carcinoma and hepatitis B virus infection. Sequenced input: liver tumor tissue from sampling region 1. Subset defined: tumor region T1, superior pole. The chain links TRBV14 to TRBJ2-7; 7 bases align to TRBD2. Here the CDR3 reads CVSSQAAGTNYKQYF. The DNA of the CDR3 is TGTGTCAGCAGCCAGGCGGCGGGGACTAACTACAAGCAGTACTTC.